The rows below give T cell receptor beta chains drawn from one sample of a study of cytomegalovirus exposure and HLA in healthy donors. Assay used: immunoSEQ multiplex PCR; TCRdb lists only in-frame clones, some missing. The data show around 190,000 clones, roughly 84% seen once. The sequenced sample was PBMCs. The receptor set was obtained from a girl aged 2 to 10 in good health and CMV-seropositive. Both conserved end residues are part of each CDR3. The order of the fields is J gene, clone size, D gene, V gene, CDR3 DNA, CDR3 protein. The D gene is left open where the match is weak. Clone size is shown for a subset of rows, as once, few, many or a class of expanded clone.

j_call: TRBJ2-5; clone_size: -; d_call: TRBD1; v_call: TRBV6-6; cdr3_nt: TGTGCCAGCAGTTACCCACCAGGGACAGGGCAAGAGACCCAGTACTTC; cdr3_aa: CASSYPPGTGQETQYF
j_call: TRBJ2-7; clone_size: -; d_call: -; v_call: TRBV28; cdr3_nt: TGTGCCAGCAGTTTATCCCACCAAGGGAGTAACGAGCAGTACTTC; cdr3_aa: CASSLSHQGSNEQYF
j_call: TRBJ2-2; clone_size: -; d_call: -; v_call: TRBV28; cdr3_nt: TGTGCCAGCAGTTTATTATCCAGGGGCAGTCCTACCGGGGAGCTGTTTTTT; cdr3_aa: CASSLLSRGSPTGELFF
j_call: TRBJ1-2; clone_size: -; d_call: TRBD1; v_call: TRBV30; cdr3_nt: TGTGCCTGGACGGGGACAGGGGCTAACTATGGCTACACCTTC; cdr3_aa: CAWTGTGANYGYTF
j_call: TRBJ1-3; clone_size: -; d_call: -; v_call: TRBV5-1; cdr3_nt: TGCGCCAGCAGCTTGGGACAAGCCTCTGGAAACACCATATATTTT; cdr3_aa: CASSLGQASGNTIYF
j_call: TRBJ2-3; clone_size: -; d_call: TRBD2; v_call: TRBV5-6; cdr3_nt: TGTGCCAGCAGCTTACCCTCGGGACTAGCTGCAGATACGCAGTATTTT; cdr3_aa: CASSLPSGLAADTQYF
j_call: TRBJ2-3; clone_size: -; d_call: -; v_call: TRBV11-2; cdr3_nt: TGTGCCAGCAGCCAGACAGGATTCGCTTCGCAGTATTTT; cdr3_aa: CASSQTGFASQYF
j_call: TRBJ1-1; clone_size: -; d_call: TRBD1; v_call: TRBV19; cdr3_nt: TGTGCCAGTAGTATGAGGGGGCTGGATACTGAAGCTTTCTTT; cdr3_aa: CASSMRGLDTEAFF
j_call: TRBJ2-1; clone_size: -; d_call: TRBD2; v_call: TRBV5-1; cdr3_nt: TGCGCCAGCAGTGGGGCTAGCGGGAACTATGAGCAGTTCTTC; cdr3_aa: CASSGASGNYEQFF
j_call: TRBJ1-5; clone_size: once; d_call: -; v_call: TRBV30; cdr3_nt: TGTGCCTGGAGTGACAGTAGCAATCAGCCCCAGCATTTT; cdr3_aa: CAWSDSSNQPQHF
j_call: TRBJ1-6; clone_size: -; d_call: -; v_call: TRBV9; cdr3_nt: TGTGCCAGCAGCGTAGGAGGGGACACTCCTACACCCCTCCACTTT; cdr3_aa: CASSVGGDTPTPLHF
j_call: TRBJ2-5; clone_size: -; d_call: TRBD2; v_call: TRBV11-1; cdr3_nt: TGTGCCAGCAGCTTCGGGACTAGTGTGTACTTC; cdr3_aa: CASSFGTSVYF
j_call: TRBJ2-7; clone_size: -; d_call: -; v_call: TRBV12-5; cdr3_nt: TGTGCTAGTGGTTTGTCTCTCGGGCAGGGGTACGAGCAGTACTTC; cdr3_aa: CASGLSLGQGYEQYF
j_call: TRBJ2-3; clone_size: -; d_call: TRBD2; v_call: TRBV4-1; cdr3_nt: TGCGCCAGCAGCCCGGGACTAGCGGGAAGTGGGGATACGCAGTATTTT; cdr3_aa: CASSPGLAGSGDTQYF
j_call: TRBJ2-5; clone_size: -; d_call: -; v_call: TRBV7-9; cdr3_nt: TGTGCCAGCAGTCAGGGCCAAGAGACCCAGTACTTC; cdr3_aa: CASSQGQETQYF
j_call: TRBJ1-5; clone_size: -; d_call: -; v_call: TRBV27; cdr3_nt: TGTGCCAGCAGCTCTTTGGGCATCAATCAGCCCCAGCATTTT; cdr3_aa: CASSSLGINQPQHF
j_call: TRBJ1-1; clone_size: -; d_call: -; v_call: TRBV2; cdr3_nt: TGTGCCAGCAGAACAGTTAAGGTCGAAGCTTTCTTT; cdr3_aa: CASRTVKVEAFF
j_call: TRBJ2-4; clone_size: -; d_call: -; v_call: TRBV4-1; cdr3_nt: TGCGCCAGCAGCACAACCTTGGGGGGTAACAAAAACATTCAGTACTTC; cdr3_aa: CASSTTLGGNKNIQYF
j_call: TRBJ2-2; clone_size: -; d_call: -; v_call: TRBV15; cdr3_nt: TGTGCCAGTCAACAGGGGAACACCGGGGAGCTGTTTTTT; cdr3_aa: CASQQGNTGELFF
j_call: TRBJ2-3; clone_size: -; d_call: -; v_call: TRBV11-3; cdr3_nt: TGTGCCAGCGGATCGGACTCCGCCACAGATACGCAGTATTTT; cdr3_aa: CASGSDSATDTQYF
j_call: TRBJ1-6; clone_size: -; d_call: TRBD1; v_call: TRBV19; cdr3_nt: TGTGCCAGTAGTATAGGGCGGGACAGGGGTCTCTATAATTCACCCCTCCACTTT; cdr3_aa: CASSIGRDRGLYNSPLHF
j_call: TRBJ1-5; clone_size: -; d_call: TRBD1; v_call: TRBV27; cdr3_nt: TGTGCCAGCAGTATGCGGACAGGGGGCCAGCCCCAGCATTTT; cdr3_aa: CASSMRTGGQPQHF
j_call: TRBJ1-2; clone_size: -; d_call: TRBD1; v_call: TRBV29-1; cdr3_nt: TGCAGCGGGACAGGGGGTGAATCTAGTGGCTACACCTTC; cdr3_aa: CSGTGGESSGYTF
j_call: TRBJ2-5; clone_size: -; d_call: TRBD1; v_call: TRBV13; cdr3_nt: TGTGCCAGCAGCTTTTTCTTACAGGGGGGTACAGAAGAGACCCAGTACTTC; cdr3_aa: CASSFFLQGGTEETQYF